This T cell receptor beta chain was captured in a study of spatial heterogeneity in lung cancer. On the study more broadly: Sequencing consistently turned up more beta-chain sequences than alpha-chain sequences.

Time point in this sample: sample taken at primary tumor resection. The donors were 72 patients with non-small cell lung cancer that was early-stage and untreated. Frozen PBMC, nontumor lung or tumor provided whole RNA, which was sequenced unsorted. MiXCR, applied by TCRdb to the 5' RACE reads, yields one record per CDR3 protein. The data hold some 23,000 distinct CDR3 sequences, with 6% to 7.5% observed a single time. After removal of 5 bases from V and 5 bases from J, the junction contained 9 bases not matched to a gene. CDR1 and CDR2 from the germline V gene are SGHAT and FQNNGV. This CDR3 comprises 15 residues. This clonotype was detected many times.

The chain uses TRBV11-2 and TRBJ2-3; 8 nucleotides match TRBD1. The sequence came from a male donor with early-stage non-small cell lung cancer. The starting material was PBMCs, obtained at surgery. The CDR3 region has the DNA TGTGCCAGCAGCAGGCAGGGGGCGCGGGAAGATACGCAGTATTTT. Residues: CASSRQGAREDTQYF.